This TCR beta chain was profiled in a study of OX40 agonist ivuxolimab in advanced cancers. This clone has just a few counts. Per germline, CDR1 LNHDA and CDR2 SQIVND (reference sequence). V was clipped by 5 bases and J by 4 bases; unmatched bases: 11. The CDR3 is 15 residues long. TCRdb's copy holds only in-frame clones and misses some; the assay was immunoSEQ multiplex PCR. The sample carries 65,000 to 95,000 clones, over 75% recorded once. Sequencing was performed on CD4+ or CD8+ T cells sorted from blood, taken in a trial of the OX40 agonist ivuxolimab. The V gene is TRBV19, the J gene TRBJ2-7; 7 nucleotides line up with TRBD1. The receptor was isolated from an adult with an advanced solid tumor such as melanoma, head and neck, liver or kidney cancer. This CDR3 reads CASSFNPGQSYEQYF. The CDR3 nucleotides read TGTGCCAGTAGTTTCAACCCGGGACAGAGTTACGAGCAGTACTTC.